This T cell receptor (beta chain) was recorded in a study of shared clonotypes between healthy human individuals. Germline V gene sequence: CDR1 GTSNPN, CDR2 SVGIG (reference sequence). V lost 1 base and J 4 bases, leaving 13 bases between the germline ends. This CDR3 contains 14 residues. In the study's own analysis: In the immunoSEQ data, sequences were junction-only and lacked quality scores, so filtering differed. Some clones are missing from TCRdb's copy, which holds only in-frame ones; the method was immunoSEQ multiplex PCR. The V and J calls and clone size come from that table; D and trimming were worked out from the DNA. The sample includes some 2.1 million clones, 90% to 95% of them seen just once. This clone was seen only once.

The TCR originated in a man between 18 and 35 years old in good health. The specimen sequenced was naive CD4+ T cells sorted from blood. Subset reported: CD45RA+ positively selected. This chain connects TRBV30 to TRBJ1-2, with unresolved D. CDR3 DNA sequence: TGTGCCTGGAGTGGGCACCCACCCATCTATGGCTACACCTTC. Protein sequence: CAWSGHPPIYGYTF.